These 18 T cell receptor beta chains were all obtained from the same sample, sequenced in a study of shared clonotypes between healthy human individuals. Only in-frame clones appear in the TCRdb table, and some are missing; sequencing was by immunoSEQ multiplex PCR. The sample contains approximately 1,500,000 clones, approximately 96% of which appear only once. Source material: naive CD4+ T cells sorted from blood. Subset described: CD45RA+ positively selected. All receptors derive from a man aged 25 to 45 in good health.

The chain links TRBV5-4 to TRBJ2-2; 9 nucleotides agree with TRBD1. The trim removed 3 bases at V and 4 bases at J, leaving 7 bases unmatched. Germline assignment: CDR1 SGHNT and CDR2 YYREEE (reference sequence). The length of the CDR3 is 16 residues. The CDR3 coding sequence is TGTGCCAGCAGCTCAAAACAGGGGGCGGGCACCGGGGAGCTGTTTTTT. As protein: CASSSKQGAGTGELFF. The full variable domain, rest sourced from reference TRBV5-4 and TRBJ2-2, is ETGVTQSPTHLIKTRGQQVTLRCSSQSGHNTVSWYQQALGQGPQFIFQYYREEENGRGNFPPRFSGLQFPNYSSELNVNALELDDSALYLCASSSKQGAGTGELFFGEGSRLTVL.

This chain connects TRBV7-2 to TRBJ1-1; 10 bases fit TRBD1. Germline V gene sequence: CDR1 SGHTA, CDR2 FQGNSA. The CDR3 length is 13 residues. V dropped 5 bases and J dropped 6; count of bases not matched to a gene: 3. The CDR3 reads CASSRTGGSEAFF. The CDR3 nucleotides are TGTGCCAGCAGCAGGACAGGGGGATCTGAAGCTTTCTTT.

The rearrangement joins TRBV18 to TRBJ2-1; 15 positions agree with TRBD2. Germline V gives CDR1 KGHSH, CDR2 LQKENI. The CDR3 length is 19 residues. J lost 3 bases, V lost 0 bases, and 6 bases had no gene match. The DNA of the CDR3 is TGTGCCAGCTCACCACCGGGACTAGCGGGAGGTAATAACTACAATGAGCAGTTCTTC. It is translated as CASSPPGLAGGNNYNEQFF.

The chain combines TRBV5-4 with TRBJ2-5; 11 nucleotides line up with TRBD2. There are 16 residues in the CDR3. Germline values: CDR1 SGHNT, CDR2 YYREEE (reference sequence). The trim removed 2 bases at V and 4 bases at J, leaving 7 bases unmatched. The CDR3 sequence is CASSFLTSGRGETQYF. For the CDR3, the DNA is TGTGCCAGCAGCTTCCTTACTAGCGGGAGAGGAGAGACCCAGTACTTC.

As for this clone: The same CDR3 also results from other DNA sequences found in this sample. CDR3 nucleotides: TGTGCCAGCAGCTGGACAGGGATAACTGAAGCTTTCTTT. Residues: CASSWTGITEAFF. The chain combines TRBV6-1 with TRBJ1-1; 8 positions agree with TRBD1. CDR1 is MNHNS, CDR2 SASEGT, per germline. The V gene end was trimmed by 6 bases and the J gene end by 5 bases; junction bases not matched to a gene: 5. The CDR3 runs to 13 residues.

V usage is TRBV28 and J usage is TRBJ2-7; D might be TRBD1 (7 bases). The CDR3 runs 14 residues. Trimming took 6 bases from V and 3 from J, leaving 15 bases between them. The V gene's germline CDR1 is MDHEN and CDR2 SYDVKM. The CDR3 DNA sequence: TGTGCCAGCAGCCTCGGGGGACAGTTCTACGAGCAGTACTTC. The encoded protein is CASSLGGQFYEQYF.

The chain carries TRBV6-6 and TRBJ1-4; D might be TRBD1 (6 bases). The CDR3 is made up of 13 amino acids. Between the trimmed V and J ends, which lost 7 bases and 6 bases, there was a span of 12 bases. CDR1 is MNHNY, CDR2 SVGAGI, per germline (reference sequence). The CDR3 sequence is CASKLRGDEKLFF. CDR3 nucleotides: TGTGCCAGCAAGCTCAGGGGAGATGAAAAACTGTTTTTT.

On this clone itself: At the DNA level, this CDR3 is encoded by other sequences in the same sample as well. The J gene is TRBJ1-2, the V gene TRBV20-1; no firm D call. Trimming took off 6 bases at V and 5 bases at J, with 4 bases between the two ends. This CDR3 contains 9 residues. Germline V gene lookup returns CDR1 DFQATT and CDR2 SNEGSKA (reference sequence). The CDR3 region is CSASYGYTF. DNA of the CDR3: TGCAGTGCCTCGTATGGCTACACCTTC.

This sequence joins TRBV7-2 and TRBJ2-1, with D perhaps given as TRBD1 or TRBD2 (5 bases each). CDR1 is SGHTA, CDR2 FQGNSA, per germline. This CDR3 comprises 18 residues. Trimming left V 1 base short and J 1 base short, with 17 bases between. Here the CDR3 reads CASSLVVRVGTSYNEQFF. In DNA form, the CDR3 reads TGTGCCAGCAGCTTAGTAGTGAGAGTAGGGACGTCCTACAATGAGCAGTTCTTC.

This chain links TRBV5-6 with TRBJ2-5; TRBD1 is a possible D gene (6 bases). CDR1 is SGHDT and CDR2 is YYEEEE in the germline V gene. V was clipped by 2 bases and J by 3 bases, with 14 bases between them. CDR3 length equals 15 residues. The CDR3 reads CASSLGEWDKETQYF. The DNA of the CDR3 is TGTGCCAGCAGCTTAGGGGAGTGGGACAAAGAGACCCAGTACTTC.

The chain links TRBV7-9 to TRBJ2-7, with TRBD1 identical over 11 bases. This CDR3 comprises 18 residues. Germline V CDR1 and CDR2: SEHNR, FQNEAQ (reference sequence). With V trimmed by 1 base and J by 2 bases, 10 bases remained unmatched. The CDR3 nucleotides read TGTGCCAGCAGCTTAGTGGTGGGACAGGGGGGGAAAACCTACGAGCAGTACTTC. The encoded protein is CASSLVVGQGGKTYEQYF.

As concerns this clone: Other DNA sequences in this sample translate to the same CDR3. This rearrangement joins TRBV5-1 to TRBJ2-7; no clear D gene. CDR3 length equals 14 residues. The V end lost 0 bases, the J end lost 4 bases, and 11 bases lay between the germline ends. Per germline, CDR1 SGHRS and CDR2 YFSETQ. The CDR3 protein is CASSLAGVGYEQYF. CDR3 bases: TGCGCCAGCAGCTTGGCCGGAGTTGGTTACGAGCAGTACTTC.

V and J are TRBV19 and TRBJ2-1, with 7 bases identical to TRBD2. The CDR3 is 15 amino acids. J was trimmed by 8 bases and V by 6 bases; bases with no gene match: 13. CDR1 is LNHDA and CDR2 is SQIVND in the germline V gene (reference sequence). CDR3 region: CASRSFGLDVDEQFF. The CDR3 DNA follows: TGTGCCAGTAGGTCGTTTGGACTAGACGTCGATGAGCAGTTCTTC.

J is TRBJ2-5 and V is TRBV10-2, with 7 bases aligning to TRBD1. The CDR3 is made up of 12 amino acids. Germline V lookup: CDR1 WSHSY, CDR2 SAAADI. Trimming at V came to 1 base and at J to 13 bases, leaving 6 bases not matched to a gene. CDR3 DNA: TGCGCCAGCAGTGAGTTCCGGGCAGGGGGGTACTTC. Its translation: CASSEFRAGGYF.

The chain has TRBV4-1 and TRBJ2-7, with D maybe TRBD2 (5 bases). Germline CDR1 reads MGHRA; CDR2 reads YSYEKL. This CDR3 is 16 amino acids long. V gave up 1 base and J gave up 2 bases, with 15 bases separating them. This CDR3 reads CASSQGPRAAPYEQYF. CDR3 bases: TGCGCCAGCAGCCAAGGCCCCCGAGCGGCACCCTACGAGCAGTACTTC.

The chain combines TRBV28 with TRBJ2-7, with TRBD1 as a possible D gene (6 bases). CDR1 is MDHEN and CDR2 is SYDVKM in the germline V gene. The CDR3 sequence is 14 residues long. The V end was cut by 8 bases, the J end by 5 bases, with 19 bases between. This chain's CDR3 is CASGGQGFVNEQYF. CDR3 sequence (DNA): TGTGCCAGCGGGGGACAAGGGTTTGTCAACGAGCAGTACTTC.

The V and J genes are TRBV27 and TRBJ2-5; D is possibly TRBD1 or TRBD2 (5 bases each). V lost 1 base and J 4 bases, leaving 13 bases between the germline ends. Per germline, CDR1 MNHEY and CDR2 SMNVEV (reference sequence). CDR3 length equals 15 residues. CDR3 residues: CASSLFPGTGETQYF. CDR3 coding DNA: TGTGCCAGCAGTTTATTTCCGGGGACCGGAGAGACCCAGTACTTC.

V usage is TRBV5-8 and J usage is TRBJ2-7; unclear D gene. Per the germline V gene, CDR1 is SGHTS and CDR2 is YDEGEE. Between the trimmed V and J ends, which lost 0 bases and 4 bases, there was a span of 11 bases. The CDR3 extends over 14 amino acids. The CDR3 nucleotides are TGTGCCAGCAGCTTGGGGACGGCTAAATACGAGCAGTACTTC. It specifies CASSLGTAKYEQYF.